These 5 T cell receptor beta chains share one sample of origin, sequenced in a study of blood T cell repertoires in COVID-19. The assay was immunoSEQ multiplex PCR, and TCRdb's table has in-frame clones only and misses some. The repertoire holds roughly 77,000 clones, with around three quarters as singletons. Input material: peripheral blood. The origin of the receptors is a woman in her 70s with acute or convalescent COVID-19.

The gene calls are TRBV7-2 and TRBJ1-1; unclear D gene. V was trimmed by 5 bases and J by 4 bases, leaving 11 bases between them. Germline lookup yields CDR1 SGHTA and CDR2 FQGNSA. The CDR3 totals 13 residues. The CDR3 loop is CASSLARGTEAFF. The CDR3 region has the DNA TGTGCCAGCAGCCTCGCGAGAGGCACTGAAGCTTTCTTT.

V is TRBV6-5 and J is TRBJ2-3; TRBD2 matches 8 bases. The CDR3 spans 14 residues. The V segment lost 6 bases and the J segment 4 bases; nucleotides outside the gene matches: 6. CDR1 and CDR2 from the germline V gene are MNHEY and SVGAGI. The CDR3: CASRTGGQADTQYF. In nucleotides, the CDR3 is TGTGCCAGCAGGACGGGGGGGCAAGCAGATACGCAGTATTTT.

This clone was observed once. The V and J genes are TRBV12-3 or TRBV12-4 and TRBJ2-5; 7 nucleotides agree with TRBD1. J lost 0 bases, V lost 6 bases, and 1 base had no gene match. This CDR3 spans 13 amino acids. DNA for the CDR3: TGTGCCAGCAGAGACAGGGACCAAGAGACCCAGTACTTC. It specifies CASRDRDQETQYF.

The chain links TRBV6-1 to TRBJ2-2; D not certain. This CDR3 comprises 13 residues. V lost 5 bases to trimming and J lost 7 bases, with 11 bases between them. Germline V gene lookup returns CDR1 MNHNS and CDR2 SASEGT. The chain's CDR3 is CASSYHNYGELFF. The CDR3 DNA reads as TGTGCCAGCAGTTATCATAACTACGGGGAGCTGTTTTTT.

The CDR3 region is CASSYINQPQHF. DNA of the CDR3: TGTGCCAGCAGCTACATTAATCAGCCCCAGCATTTT. The gene calls are TRBV13 and TRBJ1-5, with unresolved D. The V gene lost 4 bases and the J gene lost 4 bases, with 5 bases spanning the gap. The V gene's germline CDR1 is PRHDT and CDR2 FYEKMQ (reference sequence). This CDR3 comprises 12 residues.